Shown below are 17 T cell receptor beta chains from a single sample sequenced in a study of post-analysis software for immune sequencing data. Findings and caveats of the study: Patients used a few TRBV segments, including TRBV5-6, TRBV5-1 and TRBV20-1, more often than controls.

Researchers reported that TCR beta cDNA libraries carried unique molecular identifiers. TCRdb reprocessed the PCR reads with MiXCR, giving one entry per CDR3 protein. The sample includes hundreds of thousands of distinct CDR3 sequences, 25% to 30% of them seen just once. Antigen specificity for these receptors is unknown. Source material: blood. The receptors here all came from a girl aged 10 to 17 with multiple sclerosis.

Note on this clonotype: The junction departs from the called germline gene at one end, perhaps through a read error. The chain recombines TRBV15 with TRBJ2-7, with D perhaps matching TRBD1 (6 bases). Germline V CDR1 and CDR2: LNHNV, YYDKDF (reference sequence). The CDR3 runs 18 residues. The CDR3 loop reads CATSRVVGWAGVSFEQYF. In DNA, the CDR3 is TGTGCCACCAGCAGAGTGGTCGGGTGGGCAGGGGTCTCCTTCGAGCAGTACTTC.

The V call is TRBV2, the J call TRBJ2-4; TRBD1 matches 8 bases. This CDR3 spans 16 amino acids. J gave up 0 bases and V 4 bases, and 5 bases lay outside the gene matches. Germline V gene sequence: CDR1 SNHLY, CDR2 FYNNEI. The CDR3, as DNA: TGTGCCAGCAGTGGGGGACAGGTCGGAGCCAAAAACATTCAGTACTTC. Protein: CASSGGQVGAKNIQYF.

The chain couples TRBV2 to TRBJ2-2; TRBD1 might be the D (5 bases). V lost 5 bases to trimming and J lost 7 bases, with 11 bases between them. Germline V lookup: CDR1 SNHLY, CDR2 FYNNEI. The CDR3 extends over 13 amino acids. The CDR3 DNA is TGTGCCAGCAGTACCCAGGGTTACGGGGAGCTGTTTTTT. As protein: CASSTQGYGELFF.

This clonotype has just a few counts. The chain carries TRBV4-1 and TRBJ2-7; no definite D call. V was pared by 1 base and J by 3 bases, with 13 bases between. The CDR3 covers 15 residues. Germline CDR1 and CDR2: MGHRA and YSYEKL. As DNA, the CDR3 is TGCGCCAGCAGCCAAGGGGCTGCGCCACTCTACGAGCAGTACTTC. This gives the protein CASSQGAAPLYEQYF.

The rearrangement joins TRBV24-1 to TRBJ2-1; D ambiguous. Germline CDR1 and CDR2: KGHDR and SFDVKD. Deletions cut 3 bases from V and 6 bases from J, with 5 bases between. This CDR3 is 12 amino acids long. CDR3 in DNA: TGTGCCACCAGTGATCCGCTCAATGAGCAGTTCTTC. Protein: CATSDPLNEQFF.

This clonotype was seen a handful of times. J is TRBJ1-2 and V is TRBV15; tentatively, D is TRBD1 (6 bases). Trimming removed 0 bases at V and 6 bases at J, with 11 bases between. Germline loops: CDR1 LNHNV, CDR2 YYDKDF (reference sequence). The CDR3 contains 14 residues. The CDR3 sequence: CATSRDTGRHGYTF. As DNA, the CDR3 is TGTGCCACCAGCAGAGACACAGGGAGGCATGGCTACACCTTC. The full variable domain, with the rest looked up from reference TRBV15 and TRBJ1-2, is DAMVIQNPRYQVTQFGKPVTLSCSQTLNHNVMYWYQQKSSQAPKLLFHYYDKDFNNEADTPDNFQSRRPNTSFCFLDIRSPGLGDTAMYLCATSRDTGRHGYTFGSGTRLTVV.

The table lists this clonotype with a few counts. This chain connects TRBV20-1 to TRBJ2-5; 11 bases align to TRBD2. Germline assignment: CDR1 DFQATT and CDR2 SNEGSKA (reference sequence). The CDR3 covers 14 residues. Trimming at V came to 5 bases and at J to 11 bases, leaving 13 bases not matched to a gene. The CDR3 loop reads CSALAGGGYNEQYF. The CDR3 DNA is TGCAGTGCTTTAGCGGGAGGGGGGTACAATGAGCAGTACTTC.

The chain joins TRBV19 to TRBJ2-7; D is possibly TRBD1 (5 bases). Trimming took off 2 bases at V and 3 bases at J, with 5 bases between the two ends. Germline CDR1 LNHDA, CDR2 SQIVND (reference sequence). CDR3 size: 12 residues. The DNA of the CDR3 is TGTGCCAGTAGTATAAGGGGCTACGAGCAGTACTTC. This codes for CASSIRGYEQYF.

This clonotype has only a few counts. The V gene is TRBV9, the J gene TRBJ1-3; 8 bases fit TRBD1. CDR3 length equals 16 residues. The ends lost 4 bases at V and 0 bases at J; junction bases unmatched: 6. CDR1 is SGDLS, CDR2 YYNGEE, per germline. The CDR3 DNA sequence: TGTGCCAGCAGCCCCTGGACAGGGAACTCTGGAAACACCATATATTTT. Translating it yields CASSPWTGNSGNTIYF.

The count of this clonotype is one. The chain links TRBV21-1 to TRBJ2-2; TRBD1, the table's D call, lacks a check against the DNA. TRBV21-1 is described as a pseudogene. The CDR3 loop spans 16 amino acids. The CDR3 region is CATLGQGARGTGELFF. Written as DNA, the CDR3 is TGTGCCACCCTGGGACAGGGGGCGAGGGGCACCGGGGAGCTGTTTTTT.

This sequence joins TRBV6-5 and TRBJ1-1, with D maybe TRBD1 (5 bases). Between the trimmed V and J ends, which lost 10 bases and 4 bases, there was a span of 16 bases. The CDR3 loop spans 13 amino acids. Germline lookup yields CDR1 MNHEY and CDR2 SVGAGI. Here the CDR3 DNA reads TGTGCCACCTCCCGGGTGGGGGGCACTGAAGCTTTCTTT. It specifies CATSRVGGTEAFF.

The gene calls are TRBV5-1 and TRBJ1-1; TRBD1 agrees at 7 bases. Germline V gene data show CDR1 as SGHRS and CDR2 as YFSETQ. J was trimmed by 5 bases and V by 4 bases; bases with no gene match: 11. The CDR3 totals 15 residues. The CDR3 spells CASSTRTGRGTEAFF. The CDR3 nucleotides are TGCGCCAGCAGCACTAGGACAGGACGTGGAACTGAAGCTTTCTTT.

The chain employs TRBV14 and TRBJ2-1, with unresolved D. The CDR3 runs 16 residues. Germline values: CDR1 SGHDN, CDR2 FVKESK. V was clipped by 4 bases and J by 1 base, with 14 bases between them. The CDR3 nucleotides read TGTGCCAGCAGCCCAAGCGCCCGCCGTTCCTACAATGAGCAGTTCTTC. This gives the protein CASSPSARRSYNEQFF.

This clonotype was detected a few times. The genes are TRBV7-2 and TRBJ2-1, with 11 positions matching TRBD2. V shed 5 bases, J shed 3 bases, and the junction held 9 bases outside the gene matches. The CDR3 has 17 amino acids. From germline, CDR1 is SGHTA and CDR2 FQGNSA. CDR3 nucleotide sequence: TGTGCCAGCAGCCCGGGGTCTAGCGGGGGGTTCTACAATGAGCAGTTCTTC. It yields the protein CASSPGSSGGFYNEQFF.

The genes are TRBV25-1 and TRBJ2-2, with TRBD1 matching 9 bases. Germline CDR1 is MGHDK and CDR2 is SYGVNS. V was clipped by 5 bases and J by 2 bases; unmatched bases: 6. The CDR3 spans 16 residues. The CDR3 spells CASSSLTGGNTGELFF. CDR3 in DNA: TGTGCCAGCAGTTCCCTGACAGGGGGAAACACCGGGGAGCTGTTTTTT.

In this sample, this clonotype turned up a few times. The chain links TRBV27 to TRBJ2-2; TRBD2 matches 7 bases. V was pared by 6 bases and J by 0 bases, with 7 bases of the junction left unmatched. Germline CDR1 is MNHEY and CDR2 is SMNVEV (reference sequence). The length of the CDR3 is 16 residues. The CDR3: CASRSSSGANTGELFF. Written as DNA, the CDR3 is TGTGCCAGCAGAAGCTCCAGCGGGGCGAACACCGGGGAGCTGTTTTTT.

This clonotype showed up just a few times. This chain uses TRBV6-6 with TRBJ2-1, with 9 bases matching TRBD2. The germline V gene encodes CDR1 MNHNY and CDR2 SVGAGI (reference sequence). The CDR3 loop spans 11 amino acids. V gave up 5 bases and J gave up 12 bases; unmatched junction bases: 2. CDR3 sequence reads: CASSQAGGQFF. CDR3 DNA sequence: TGTGCCAGCAGTCAAGCGGGGGGGCAGTTCTTC.